What follows is one TCR beta chain and its context. This clone was seen once. The specificity of this receptor is unknown. No base-level quality is on record; no much larger clone is a single base apart. The sample is drawn from a study of shared clonotypes between healthy human individuals (dated by TCRdb to 2020 to 2022). Broadly, across the study: Three men and a couple of women, aged 18 to 49 years, made up the cohort. For each donor, CD4 naive and CD4 memory were each run on three plates, CD8 naive on two plates, and CD8 memory on one plate. To estimate repertoire size and how much clonotypes are shared between individuals, the study performed deep sequencing of blood TCR repertoires from roughly five healthy adults. Libraries were prepared and TCR repertoires were sequenced by different laboratories using diverse techniques, in order to increase sequencing depth and limit assay-specific biases. Between about 0.85 and 10 billion PBMCs per donor were obtained by leukapheresis. Results and caveats for the whole study, not just this receptor: Incomplete sequencing was indicated by rarefaction of sorted-subset datasets, despite the large sequencing depth. Sharing across a few donors was observed for about 4.8% of naive CD4, 3% to 4% of naive CD8, 2% to 2.5% of memory CD4, and roughly 0.4% of memory CD8 clonotypes. Based on pairwise subsampling, the degree of clonotype sharing among donors was expected to be affected by sequencing depth. The genetic and exposure-history diversity represented was limited by the small number of donors. Naive subsets generally had larger estimated clonotype richness than memory subsets did. Only blood was sampled, and tissue TCR repertoires likely differ from those in blood. Clonotypes shared by all four sorted-subset donors showed higher generation probabilities than non-shared clonotypes.

Using the deep immunoSEQ assay, TCR CDR3 regions were amplified from genomic DNA by multiplex PCR. For each cell subset, the extracted genomic DNA was distributed evenly across all wells of several immunoSEQ 96-well plates, and each plate served as one replicate. For sorted subsets, 150 to 200 ng genomic DNA, equal to tens of thousands of T cell genomes, was loaded into each replicate PCR. The purified libraries were quantified using a Qubit 3.0 fluorometer, sized with a Bioanalyzer 2100, and then quantified again using the KAPA Library Quantification kit. Every immunoSEQ 96-well plate was sequenced on a dedicated single-read 150-cycle Illumina NextSeq 550 flow cell. Per the source publication's procedure: Because the immunoSEQ output held only junctional sequences and lacked quality scores, the filtering could not match the filtering applied to full-length reads. Sequences were annotated with PyIR, a Python wrapper for IgBLAST v1.9, using IMGT germline references to assign V/J genes and CDR3. Any read was removed if the V/J assignment was weak (E-value above 1e-6), the CDR3 was missing, or the read contained stop codons, out-of-frame junctions, or ambiguous translated residues. A V3J clonotype was defined by an identical inferred V gene, J gene, and CDR3 amino acid sequence. The percentage overlap between two repertoires was calculated by dividing the number of shared unique clonotypes by the size of the smaller repertoire. RTK rarefaction, the Chao1 estimator, and Recon v2.1 estimates of unobserved clonotypes were used to assess repertoire richness. Generation probabilities were computed with OLGA for all TCRbeta clonotypes obtained by the gDNA method from several donors. TCRdb carries this immuneACCESS record with in-frame sequences only. Its versions omit some clonotypes, under half of them owing to an unresolved V gene in the studies checked, with the rest unexplained. D and trimming come from the DNA, and the V and J calls and clone size come from that table. The sample table records roughly 1,500,000 clones; just under 99% of these occur just once. The ten largest account for 0.36% of the sample.

The donors were healthy, HIV-negative adults with no recently reported acute infections or vaccinations. Every donor was a Caucasian adult residing in Nashville, Tennessee, USA. Magnetic negative selection was used to enrich CD4+ T cells, after which naive cells were positively selected on CD45RA and the negative fraction became the memory subset. After blood collection by leukapheresis, PBMCs were isolated using Ficoll-Histopaque density gradient centrifugation and then cryopreserved in the vapor phase of liquid nitrogen. Analytical flow cytometry was used to check the purity and quantity of every magnetically sorted T cell population. Each sorted fraction had its genomic DNA isolated and then quantified by UV absorbance on a Nanodrop 2000c. V loses 3 bases at its end and J loses 2 bases; junction bases beyond the gene matches: 5. The CDR3 has 15 amino acids, counting the end cysteine and phenylalanine. Only CDR3 DNA is held: 45 bases, read in frame from base 1. Based on the germline V gene, the CDR1 and CDR2 sequences are SGHRS and YFSETQ.

The V and J genes are TRBV5-1 and TRBJ2-7, with 10 central nucleotides matching TRBD2. This sequence originates from a man aged 25 to 40 in good health. The sequenced material came from naive CD4+ T cells sorted from blood. Taken with the paper, the label for cell subset or site translates to: CD45RA+ positively selected. The nucleotides are TGCGCCAGCAGCTGGGGGACTAGCGTTGCCTACGAGCAGTACTTC. The encoded protein is CASSWGTSVAYEQYF.